The clone carrying this TCR beta chain has a count of ten or more. The study amplified TCR beta CDR3 regions using RNA transcripts. Amplification began with first-round RT-PCR using HTBI primers, then second-round multiplex PCR was performed. MiXCR, applied by TCRdb to the multiplex PCR reads, yields one record per CDR3 protein. This sample carries about half a million distinct CDR3 sequences, 13% to 15% of them seen once, and the ten largest clones take over 7.5%. V trimming: 4 bases; J trimming: 6 bases; junction bases outside the gene matches: 6. From germline, CDR1 is SGHRS and CDR2 YFSETQ. The CDR3 sequence is 15 residues long. The data were obtained in a study of Graves' ophthalmopathy and Graves' hyperthyroidism.

Input material: blood. V gene TRBV5-1 combines with J gene TRBJ1-6; TRBD1 aligns across 8 bases. The TCR comes from a woman aged 25 to 39 with Graves' ophthalmopathy. The CDR3: CASSRQGSANSPLHF. CDR3 DNA: TGCGCCAGCAGCCGACAGGGGAGCGCTAATTCACCCCTCCACTTT.